This record covers a single T cell receptor beta chain. The data were produced by immunoSEQ multiplex PCR, yet TCRdb's version contains in-frame clones alone and is incomplete. The sample shows over 85,000 clones, approximately 89% of them seen only once. The data derive from a study of T cell responses to AZD1222 COVID-19 vaccine. The germline V gene has CDR1 KGHSH and CDR2 LQKENI. The length of the CDR3 is 15 residues. The ends were cut back, 4 bases at V and 6 bases at J, with 18 bases in the middle. The specimen comprised peripheral blood, sampled 28 days after the second AZD1222 dose. V is TRBV18 and J is TRBJ1-2; D gene unclear. This sequence was found in an adult who received the AZD1222 COVID-19 vaccine. The DNA for the CDR3 is TGTGCCAGCTCACTTACCGAACACGATGCACATGGCTACACCTTC. This translates into CASSLTEHDAHGYTF.